Shown below are 20 T cell receptor beta chains from a single sample sequenced in a study of cytomegalovirus exposure and HLA in healthy donors. PCR was performed using 60 Vbeta and 13 Jbeta primers. TCRdb's copy holds only in-frame clones and misses some; the assay was immunoSEQ multiplex PCR. The top ten hold approximately 10% of the sample, which has 150,000 to 200,000 clones, just under 80% seen once. The sequenced sample was PBMCs. Every receptor here comes from a man between 18 and 29 years old in good health and CMV-seropositive.

V and J are TRBV5-4 and TRBJ2-3; perhaps TRBD2 as D (6 bases). Trimming pared 1 base from V and 4 bases from J, leaving 7 bases between. Germline V lookup: CDR1 SGHNT, CDR2 YYREEE (reference sequence). The CDR3 spans 13 residues. This CDR3 reads CASSLWGADTQYF. DNA of the CDR3: TGTGCCAGCAGCTTGTGGGGGGCAGATACGCAGTATTTT.

The genes are TRBV9 and TRBJ2-7; 8 nucleotides match TRBD1. CDR3 length equals 15 residues. V lost 0 bases and J lost 3; bases outside the gene matches: 5. Germline V CDR1 and CDR2: SGDLS, YYNGEE. Here the CDR3 DNA reads TGTGCCAGCAGCGTAGGCGGGACAGGCTACTACGAGCAGTACTTC. Protein: CASSVGGTGYYEQYF. Full variable domain (rest looked up from reference TRBV9 and TRBJ2-7): DSGVTQTPKHLITATGQRVTLRCSPRSGDLSVYWYQQSLDQGLQFLIQYYNGEERAKGNILERFSAQQFPDLHSELNLSSLELGDSALYFCASSVGGTGYYEQYFGPGTRLTVT.

The rearrangement uses TRBV28 and TRBJ1-1; TRBD1 might be the D (5 bases). Germline-derived CDR1 and CDR2 are MDHEN and SYDVKM. The CDR3 has 13 residues. The V end was cut by 8 bases, the J end by 5 bases, with 15 bases between. CDR3 nucleotides: TGTGCCAGCTTGCGGGGGGGAGGGACTGAAGCTTTCTTT. It specifies CASLRGGGTEAFF.

The chain uses TRBV5-6 and TRBJ2-7; 7 bases agree with TRBD2. CDR1 is SGHDT and CDR2 is YYEEEE in the germline V gene. The CDR3 has 12 amino acids. V shed 2 bases, J shed 6 bases, and the junction held 2 bases outside the gene matches. The CDR3, as DNA: TGTGCCAGCAGCTTTGGGAGGGGCGAGCAGTACTTC. Protein sequence: CASSFGRGEQYF.

The chain is built from TRBV12-5 and TRBJ2-5; D is unclear. The DNA end lines up better with TRBJ2-7; the J call may be wrong. Germline lookup yields CDR1 LGHNT and CDR2 FRNRAP. The CDR3 runs to 14 residues. The CDR3 nucleotides read TGTGCTAGTGGTTTGGAGACAAGCTCCTACGAGCAGTACTTC. Translating gives CASGLETSSYEQYF.

The rearrangement uses TRBV12-5 and TRBJ1-1; tentatively, D is TRBD1 (6 bases). Trimming removed 1 base from V and 5 bases from J, with 14 bases in between. The germline V gene encodes CDR1 LGHNT and CDR2 FRNRAP. CDR3 length equals 15 residues. The CDR3 reads CASGLAFGGATEAFF. Here the CDR3 DNA reads TGTGCTAGTGGTTTGGCCTTTGGGGGGGCAACTGAAGCTTTCTTT.

This clone has more than one count but fewer than ten. The chain employs TRBV6-1 and TRBJ1-1, with D unresolved. The CDR3 consists of 13 residues. The germline gives CDR1 MNHNS, CDR2 SASEGT. V lost 2 bases and J lost 6, with 10 bases in between. The CDR3 here is CASSERVRPEAFF. The DNA for the CDR3 is TGTGCCAGCAGTGAAAGAGTGCGTCCTGAAGCTTTCTTT.

J is TRBJ2-5 and V is TRBV2; 11 nucleotides agree with TRBD1. The J call may not be correct, given that the DNA end is closer to TRBJ2-7. Germline V gene lookup returns CDR1 SNHLY and CDR2 FYNNEI. This CDR3 comprises 14 residues. CDR3 loop: CASSPGQGAYEQYF. The CDR3 DNA reads TGTGCCAGCAGCCCGGGACAGGGGGCCTACGAGCAGTACTTC.

The chain joins TRBV28 to TRBJ2-5; D perhaps matches TRBD1 (6 bases). Germline V lookup: CDR1 MDHEN, CDR2 SYDVKM. The CDR3 has 14 residues. Trimming took off 6 bases at V and 5 bases at J, with 16 bases between the two ends. CDR3 sequence reads: CASRRQQGWETQYF. The CDR3 DNA reads TGTGCCAGCAGGAGACAACAGGGTTGGGAGACCCAGTACTTC.

Here the CDR3 reads CASRGPNTGELFF. The DNA for the CDR3 is TGTGCCAGCAGGGGGCCGAACACCGGGGAGCTGTTTTTT. This rearrangement joins TRBV28 to TRBJ2-2; D is possibly TRBD1 (5 bases). Germline V gene data show CDR1 as MDHEN and CDR2 as SYDVKM. With 6 bases removed from V and 0 bases from J, the gap between germline ends came to 5 bases. The CDR3 is 13 amino acids.

This clone was picked up a small number of times. As the CDR3 is not closed by the conserved phenylalanine or tryptophan, this likely results from a read error. The V gene is TRBV6-5, the J gene TRBJ1-6; a possible D gene is TRBD1 (5 bases). The germline V gene encodes CDR1 MNHEY and CDR2 SVGAGI. The CDR3 runs to 13 residues. Between the trimmed V and J ends, which lost 6 bases and 13 bases, there was a span of 16 bases. CDR3 DNA: TGTGCCAGCAGCCTGGGATTAAAGGGGCCCCTCCACCTT. Residues: CASSLGLKGPLHL.

This chain joins TRBV27 and TRBJ1-3, with 7 nucleotides matching TRBD1. CDR3 size: 15 residues. From germline, CDR1 is MNHEY and CDR2 SMNVEV (reference sequence). Germline trimming cut 5 bases from V and 2 bases from J; bases unmatched to any gene: 6. CDR3 protein: CASSGSGGPGNTIYF. The CDR3 region has the DNA TGTGCCAGCAGTGGGTCAGGGGGGCCTGGAAACACCATATATTTT.

The V call is TRBV7-9, the J call TRBJ2-7, with 11 bases that match TRBD2. V gave up 0 bases and J gave up 5 bases; unmatched junction bases: 3. Germline CDR1 SEHNR, CDR2 FQNEAQ (reference sequence). The CDR3 runs to 15 residues. CDR3 DNA: TGTGCCAGCAGCTTAGCACTAGCGGGGGCCCACGAGCAGTACTTC. Amino acid sequence: CASSLALAGAHEQYF.

The chain employs TRBV7-9 and TRBJ1-2; D gene ambiguous. Germline V CDR1 and CDR2: SEHNR, FQNEAQ (reference sequence). The CDR3 consists of 14 residues. V was trimmed by 1 base and J by 4 bases, leaving 10 bases between them. CDR3: CASSLVPGSYGYTF. In nucleotides, the CDR3 is TGTGCCAGCAGCTTAGTTCCGGGATCCTATGGCTACACCTTC. Supplemented by reference TRBV7-9 and TRBJ1-2, the full variable domain reads DTGVSQNPRHKITKRGQNVTFRCDPISEHNRLYWYRQTLGQGPEFLTYFQNEAQLEKSRLLSDRFSAERPKGSFSTLEIQRTEQGDSAMYLCASSLVPGSYGYTFGSGTRLTVV.

The genes are TRBV28 and TRBJ2-1; 7 bases line up with TRBD1. CDR3 length: 17 residues. The germline V gene encodes CDR1 MDHEN and CDR2 SYDVKM. V lost 5 bases to trimming and J lost 3 bases; unmatched junction nucleotides: 13. CDR3 in DNA: TGTGCCAGCAGTCCGTCAACCGGGACAGAGATCTACAATGAGCAGTTCTTC. It is translated as CASSPSTGTEIYNEQFF.

This clone occurred a few times. As DNA, the CDR3 is TGTGCCAGCAGCGTGTCTACAGGGGAAGAGACCCAGTACTTC. It specifies CASSVSTGEETQYF. The chain recombines TRBV9 with TRBJ2-5; 7 nucleotides match TRBD1. Germline trimming cut 2 bases from V and 3 bases from J; bases unmatched to any gene: 4. The CDR3 is 14 amino acids. In germline, CDR1 is SGDLS, CDR2 YYNGEE.

The count of this clone is one. This chain uses TRBV6-5 with TRBJ1-4; perhaps TRBD1 as D (5 bases). CDR1 and CDR2 (germline): MNHEY, SVGAGI. CDR3 length equals 14 residues. V shed 4 bases and J shed 8 bases, with 14 bases lying between them. CDR3 amino acids: CASSLSGQWEKLFF. CDR3 coding DNA: TGTGCCAGCAGTTTGTCAGGGCAATGGGAAAAACTGTTTTTT.

The rearrangement links TRBV27 to TRBJ1-1, with D unclear. The CDR3 contains 13 residues. Trimming removed 3 bases from V and 5 bases from J, with 10 bases in between. Germline V gene data show CDR1 as MNHEY and CDR2 as SMNVEV (reference sequence). The CDR3: CASSFSVRTEAFF. CDR3 coding DNA: TGTGCCAGCAGTTTCTCTGTACGGACTGAAGCTTTCTTT.

DNA for the CDR3: TGTGCCACCAGCAGAGTGGGCAGGGGTCCCTACGAGCAGTACTTC. It codes for CATSRVGRGPYEQYF. The genes are TRBV15 and TRBJ2-7, with TRBD1 as a possible D gene (6 bases). Looked up from germline, CDR1 is LNHNV and CDR2 is YYDKDF (reference sequence). The CDR3 sequence is 15 residues long. V was shortened by 1 base and J by 2 bases, with 12 bases between the two germline ends.

J is TRBJ2-5 and V is TRBV5-4; 8 bases agree with TRBD2. Germline-derived CDR1 and CDR2 are SGHNT and YYREEE (reference sequence). The CDR3 has 13 amino acids. V shed 4 bases and J 5 bases; nucleotides not matched to a gene: 4. The CDR3 here is CASSLRGGETQYF. DNA of the CDR3: TGTGCCAGCAGCCTCCGGGGGGGGGAGACCCAGTACTTC. Together with reference TRBV5-4 and TRBJ2-5, the CDR3 gives the full variable domain: ETGVTQSPTHLIKTRGQQVTLRCSSQSGHNTVSWYQQALGQGPQFIFQYYREEENGRGNFPPRFSGLQFPNYSSELNVNALELDDSALYLCASSLRGGETQYFGPGTRLLVL.